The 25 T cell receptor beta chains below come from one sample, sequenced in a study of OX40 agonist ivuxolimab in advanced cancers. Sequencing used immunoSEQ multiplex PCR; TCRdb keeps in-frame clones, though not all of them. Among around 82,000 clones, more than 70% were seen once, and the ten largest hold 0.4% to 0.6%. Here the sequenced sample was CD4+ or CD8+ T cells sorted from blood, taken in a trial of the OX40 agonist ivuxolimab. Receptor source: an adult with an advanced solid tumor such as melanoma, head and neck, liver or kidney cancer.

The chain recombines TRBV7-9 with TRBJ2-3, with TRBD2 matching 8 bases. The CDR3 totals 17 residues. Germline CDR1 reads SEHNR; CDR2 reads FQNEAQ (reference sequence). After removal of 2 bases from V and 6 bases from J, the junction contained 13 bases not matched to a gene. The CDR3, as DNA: TGTGCCAGCAGCTTATCCAGCGGGGGCCCGGCGTTGGATACGCAGTATTTT. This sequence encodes CASSLSSGGPALDTQYF.

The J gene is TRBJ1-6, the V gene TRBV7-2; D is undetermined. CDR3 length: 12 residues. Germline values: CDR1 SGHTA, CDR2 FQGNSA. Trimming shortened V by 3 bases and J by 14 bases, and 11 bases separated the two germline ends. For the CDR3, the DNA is TGTGCCAGCAGCTTCGACATGGAGGCCCTCCACTTT. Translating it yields CASSFDMEALHF.

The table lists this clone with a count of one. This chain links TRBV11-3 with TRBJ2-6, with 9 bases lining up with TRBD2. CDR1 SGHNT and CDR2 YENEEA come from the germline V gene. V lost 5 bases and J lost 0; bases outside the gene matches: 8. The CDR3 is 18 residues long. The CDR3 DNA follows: TGTGCCAGCAGCCCTTTAGCGGGGGCCCCCTCTGGGGCCAACGTCCTGACTTTC. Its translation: CASSPLAGAPSGANVLTF.

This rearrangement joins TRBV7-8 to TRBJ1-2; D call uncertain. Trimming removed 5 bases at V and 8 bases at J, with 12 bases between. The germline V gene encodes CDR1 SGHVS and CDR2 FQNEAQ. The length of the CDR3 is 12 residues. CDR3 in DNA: TGTGCCAGCAGCCCCCCAGGTGGAGGCTACACCTTC. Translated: CASSPPGGGYTF.

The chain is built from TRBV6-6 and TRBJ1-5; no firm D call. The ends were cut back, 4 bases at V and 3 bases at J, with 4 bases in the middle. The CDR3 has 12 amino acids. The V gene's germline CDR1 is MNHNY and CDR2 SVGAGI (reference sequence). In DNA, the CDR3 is TGTGCCAGCAGTTCCCACAATCAGCCCCAGCATTTT. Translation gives CASSSHNQPQHF.

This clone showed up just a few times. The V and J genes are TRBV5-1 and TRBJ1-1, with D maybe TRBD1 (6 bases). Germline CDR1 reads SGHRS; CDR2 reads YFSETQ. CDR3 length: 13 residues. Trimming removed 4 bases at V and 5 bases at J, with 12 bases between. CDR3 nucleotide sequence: TGCGCCAGCAGCCGCAGGGGAGATACTGAAGCTTTCTTT. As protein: CASSRRGDTEAFF.

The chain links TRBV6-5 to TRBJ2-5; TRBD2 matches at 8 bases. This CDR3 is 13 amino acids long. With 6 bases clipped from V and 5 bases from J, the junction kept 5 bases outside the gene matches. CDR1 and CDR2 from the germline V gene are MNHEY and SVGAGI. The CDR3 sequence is CASRPSGGETQYF. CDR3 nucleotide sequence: TGTGCCAGCAGGCCCTCGGGGGGGGAGACCCAGTACTTC.

CDR3 in amino acids: CASSPPGGANVLTF. Written as DNA, the CDR3 is TGTGCCAGCAGTCCCCCTGGCGGGGCCAACGTCCTGACTTTC. This sequence joins TRBV28 and TRBJ2-6; D unresolved. This CDR3 comprises 14 residues. In germline, CDR1 is MDHEN, CDR2 SYDVKM. The V and J ends lost 5 bases and 4 bases respectively, with 9 bases between them.

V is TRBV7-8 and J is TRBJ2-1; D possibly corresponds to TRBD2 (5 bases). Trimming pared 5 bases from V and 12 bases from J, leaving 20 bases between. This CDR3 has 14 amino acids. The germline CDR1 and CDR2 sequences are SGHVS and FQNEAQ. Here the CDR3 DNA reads TGTGCCAGCAGCCAAACTGAGGGCTACTCGGTGCAGTTCTTC. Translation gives CASSQTEGYSVQFF.

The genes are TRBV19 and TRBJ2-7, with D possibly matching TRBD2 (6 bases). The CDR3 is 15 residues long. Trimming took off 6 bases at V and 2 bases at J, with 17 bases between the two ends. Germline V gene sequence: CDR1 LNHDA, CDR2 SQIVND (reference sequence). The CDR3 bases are TGTGCCAGTAGCCACCCGGGACTTGGCGCCTACGAGCAGTACTTC. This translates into CASSHPGLGAYEQYF. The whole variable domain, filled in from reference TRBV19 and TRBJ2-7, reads DGGITQSPKYLFRKEGQNVTLSCEQNLNHDAMYWYRQDPGQGLRLIYYSQIVNDFQKGDIAEGYSVSREKKESFPLTVTSAQKNPTAFYLCASSHPGLGAYEQYFGPGTRLTVT.

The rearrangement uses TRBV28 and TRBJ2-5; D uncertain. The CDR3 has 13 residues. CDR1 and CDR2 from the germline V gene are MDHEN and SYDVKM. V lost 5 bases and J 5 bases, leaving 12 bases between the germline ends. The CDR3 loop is CASSIGEEETQYF. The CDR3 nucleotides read TGTGCCAGCAGTATCGGCGAGGAGGAGACCCAGTACTTC.

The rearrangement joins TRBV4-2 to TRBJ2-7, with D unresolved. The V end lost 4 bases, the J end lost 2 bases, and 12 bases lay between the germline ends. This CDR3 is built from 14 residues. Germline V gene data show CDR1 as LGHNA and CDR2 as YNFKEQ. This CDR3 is CASSPRLSPYEQYF. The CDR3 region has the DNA TGTGCCAGCAGCCCCCGTTTGAGCCCCTACGAGCAGTACTTC.

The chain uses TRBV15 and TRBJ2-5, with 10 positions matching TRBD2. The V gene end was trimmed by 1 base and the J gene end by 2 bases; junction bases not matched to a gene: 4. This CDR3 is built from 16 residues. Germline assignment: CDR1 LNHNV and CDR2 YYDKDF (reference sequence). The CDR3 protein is CATSRGGAGGQETQYF. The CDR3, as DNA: TGTGCCACCAGCAGAGGGGGAGCGGGGGGGCAAGAGACCCAGTACTTC.

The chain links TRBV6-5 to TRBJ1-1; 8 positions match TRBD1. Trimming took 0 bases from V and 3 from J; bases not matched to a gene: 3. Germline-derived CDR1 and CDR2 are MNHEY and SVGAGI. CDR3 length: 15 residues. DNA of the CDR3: TGTGCCAGCAGTTACTCGGCAGGGGGCTACACTGAAGCTTTCTTT. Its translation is CASSYSAGGYTEAFF.

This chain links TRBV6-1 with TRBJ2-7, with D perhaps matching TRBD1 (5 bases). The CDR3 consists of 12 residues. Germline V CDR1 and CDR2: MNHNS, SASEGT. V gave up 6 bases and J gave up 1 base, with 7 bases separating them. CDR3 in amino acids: CASSQGSYEQYF. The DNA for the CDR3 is TGTGCCAGCAGCCAGGGTTCCTACGAGCAGTACTTC.

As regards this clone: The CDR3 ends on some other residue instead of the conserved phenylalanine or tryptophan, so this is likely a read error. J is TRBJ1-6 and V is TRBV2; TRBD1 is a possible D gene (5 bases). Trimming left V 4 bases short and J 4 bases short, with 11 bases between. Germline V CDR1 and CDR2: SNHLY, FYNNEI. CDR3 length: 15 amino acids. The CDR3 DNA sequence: TGTGCCAGCAGTGTGGACACTCCGTATAATTCACCCCTCCACCTT. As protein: CASSVDTPYNSPLHL.

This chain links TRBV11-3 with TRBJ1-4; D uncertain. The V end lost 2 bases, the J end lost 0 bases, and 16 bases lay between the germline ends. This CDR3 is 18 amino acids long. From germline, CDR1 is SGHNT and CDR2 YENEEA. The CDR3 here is CASSLPFRGSATNEKLFF. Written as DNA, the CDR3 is TGTGCCAGCAGCTTACCCTTCCGAGGGAGCGCAACTAATGAAAAACTGTTTTTT. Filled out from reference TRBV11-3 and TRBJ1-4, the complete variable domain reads EAGVVQSPRYKIIEKKQPVAFWCNPISGHNTLYWYLQNLGQGPELLIRYENEEAVDDSQLPKDRFSAERLKGVDSTLKIQPAELGDSAVYLCASSLPFRGSATNEKLFFGSGTQLSVL.

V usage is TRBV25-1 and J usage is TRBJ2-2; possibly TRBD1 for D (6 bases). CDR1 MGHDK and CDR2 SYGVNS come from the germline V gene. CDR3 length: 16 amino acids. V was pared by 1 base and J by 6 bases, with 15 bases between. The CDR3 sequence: CASSELEQGRAGELFF. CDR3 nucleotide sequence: TGTGCCAGCAGTGAATTGGAACAGGGAAGGGCCGGGGAGCTGTTTTTT.

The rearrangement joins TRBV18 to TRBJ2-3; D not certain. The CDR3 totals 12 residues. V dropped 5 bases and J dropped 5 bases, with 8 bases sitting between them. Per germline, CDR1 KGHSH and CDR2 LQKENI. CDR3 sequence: CASSDRIDTQYF. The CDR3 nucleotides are TGTGCCAGCTCAGATCGGATAGATACGCAGTATTTT. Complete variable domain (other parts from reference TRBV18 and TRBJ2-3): NAGVMQNPRHLVRRRGQEARLRCSPMKGHSHVYWYRQLPEEGLKFMVYLQKENIIDESGMPKERFSAEFPKEGPSILRIQQVVRGDSAAYFCASSDRIDTQYFGPGTRLTVL.

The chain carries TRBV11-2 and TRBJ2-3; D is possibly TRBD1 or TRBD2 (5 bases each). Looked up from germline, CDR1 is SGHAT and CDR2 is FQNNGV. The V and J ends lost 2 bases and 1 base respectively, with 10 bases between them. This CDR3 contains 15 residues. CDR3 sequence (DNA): TGTGCCAGCAGCTTAACCGGGACCCGCACAGATACGCAGTATTTT. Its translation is CASSLTGTRTDTQYF.

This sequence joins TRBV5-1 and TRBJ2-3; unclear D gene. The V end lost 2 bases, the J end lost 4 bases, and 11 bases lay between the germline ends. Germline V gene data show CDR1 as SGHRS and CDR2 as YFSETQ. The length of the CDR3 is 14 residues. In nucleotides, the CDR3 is TGCGCCAGCAGCTTCGGGCCTCTCCCAGATACGCAGTATTTT. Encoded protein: CASSFGPLPDTQYF.

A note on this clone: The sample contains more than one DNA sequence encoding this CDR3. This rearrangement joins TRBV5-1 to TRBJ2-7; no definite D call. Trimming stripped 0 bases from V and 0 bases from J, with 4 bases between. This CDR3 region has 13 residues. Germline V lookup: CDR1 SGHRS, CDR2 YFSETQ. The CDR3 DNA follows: TGCGCCAGCAGCTTGGTCAGCTCCTACGAGCAGTACTTC. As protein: CASSLVSSYEQYF.

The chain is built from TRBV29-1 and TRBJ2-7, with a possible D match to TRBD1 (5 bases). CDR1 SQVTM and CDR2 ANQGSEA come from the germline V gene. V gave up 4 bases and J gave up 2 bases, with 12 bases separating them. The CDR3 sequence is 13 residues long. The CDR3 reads CSVADISPYEQYF. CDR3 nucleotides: TGCAGCGTTGCGGACATTTCCCCCTACGAGCAGTACTTC.

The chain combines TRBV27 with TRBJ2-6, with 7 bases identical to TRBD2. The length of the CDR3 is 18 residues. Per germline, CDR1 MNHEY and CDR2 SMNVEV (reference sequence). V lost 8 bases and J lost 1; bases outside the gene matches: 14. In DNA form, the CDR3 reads TGTGCCAGCCCATACCGGTTATGGGAGGGGTCTGGGGCCAACGTCCTGACTTTC. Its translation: CASPYRLWEGSGANVLTF.

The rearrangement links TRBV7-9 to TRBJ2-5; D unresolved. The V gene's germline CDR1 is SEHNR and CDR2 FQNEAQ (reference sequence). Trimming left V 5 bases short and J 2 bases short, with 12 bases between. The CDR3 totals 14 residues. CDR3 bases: TGTGCCAGCAGCCCACGGCAGATTCAAGAGACCCAGTACTTC. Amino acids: CASSPRQIQETQYF.